The rows below give T cell receptor beta chains drawn from one sample of a study of cytomegalovirus exposure and HLA in healthy donors. Data came from immunoSEQ multiplex PCR; TCRdb stores just in-frame clones and leaves some out. The data contain around 110,000 clones, 73% of them singletons. Sequencing was performed on PBMCs. The receptors shown here come from a woman younger than 45 in good health and CMV-seronegative. The CDR3 runs from the conserved cysteine through the conserved F or W. D genes are given only for firm matches. The size of a clone is reported for some rows only, either as once, few or many, or as a class for expanded clones.

clone size: few
D gene: TRBD1
V gene: TRBV19
J gene: TRBJ2-7
CDR3 DNA: TGTGCCAGTAGTCGGACCGGGACAGGGGTTCTGGAGCAGTACTTC
CDR3 protein: CASSRTGTGVLEQYF

clone size: many
D gene: TRBD2
V gene: TRBV23-1
J gene: TRBJ2-3
CDR3 DNA: TGCGCCAGCACAGAGCGGGGGAACGATACGCAGTATTTT
CDR3 protein: CASTERGNDTQYF

clone size: NA
D gene: TRBD2
V gene: TRBV9
J gene: TRBJ2-7
CDR3 DNA: TGTGCCAGCAGCGTAGGGGGACTAGCGGGATTCTACGAGCAGTACTTC
CDR3 protein: CASSVGGLAGFYEQYF

clone size: once
D gene: NA
V gene: TRBV4-1
J gene: TRBJ2-1
CDR3 DNA: TGCGCCAGCAGCCAAGATCGGAGACTAGGTATCAAGTTCTTC
CDR3 protein: CASSQDRRLGIKFF

clone size: NA
D gene: TRBD2
V gene: TRBV28
J gene: TRBJ2-7
CDR3 DNA: TGTGCCAGCAGGAGTAGCGGGGGGGCCTACGAGCAGTACTTC
CDR3 protein: CASRSSGGAYEQYF

clone size: NA
D gene: NA
V gene: TRBV13
J gene: TRBJ2-2
CDR3 DNA: TGTGCCAGCAGCGGAGTCACCGGGGAGCTGTTTTTT
CDR3 protein: CASSGVTGELFF

clone size: NA
D gene: NA
V gene: TRBV19
J gene: TRBJ1-2
CDR3 DNA: TGTGCCAGTAGTCCATTCCTCAGGAACCACTATGGCTACACCTTC
CDR3 protein: CASSPFLRNHYGYTF

clone size: NA
D gene: TRBD2
V gene: TRBV9
J gene: TRBJ2-5
CDR3 DNA: TGTGCCAGCAGCACCGGAGGCGGGGGGACCCAGTACTTC
CDR3 protein: CASSTGGGGTQYF

clone size: NA
D gene: TRBD2
V gene: TRBV7-9
J gene: TRBJ2-2
CDR3 DNA: TGTGCCAGCGGCCCTAGCGCGGGAGCGTCCGGGGAGCTGTTTTTT
CDR3 protein: CASGPSAGASGELFF

clone size: NA
D gene: NA
V gene: TRBV2
J gene: TRBJ2-1
CDR3 DNA: TGTGCCAGCAGCTCCATGGAGGCAAACAATGAGCAGTTCTTC
CDR3 protein: CASSSMEANNEQFF

clone size: NA
D gene: NA
V gene: TRBV5-8
J gene: TRBJ1-2
CDR3 DNA: TGTGCCAGCAGCTTGCTCTATGGAGGGAACCTCTATGGCTACACCTTC
CDR3 protein: CASSLLYGGNLYGYTF

clone size: once
D gene: NA
V gene: TRBV5-6
J gene: TRBJ2-7
CDR3 DNA: TGTGCCAGCAGCTTGGACAGCCGCTCCTACGAGCAGTACTTC
CDR3 protein: CASSLDSRSYEQYF

clone size: NA
D gene: NA
V gene: TRBV11-2
J gene: TRBJ1-2
CDR3 DNA: TGTGCCAGCAGCTTAGCGGGGGACGGCTACACCTTC
CDR3 protein: CASSLAGDGYTF

clone size: NA
D gene: NA
V gene: TRBV7-9
J gene: TRBJ1-2
CDR3 DNA: TGTGCCAGCAGCCAGCCCGGGAGCTATGGCTACACCTTC
CDR3 protein: CASSQPGSYGYTF

clone size: NA
D gene: TRBD1
V gene: TRBV11-2
J gene: TRBJ2-1
CDR3 DNA: TGTGCCAGCAGCTTTTACCGGACAGGGACATACAATGAGCAGTTCTTC
CDR3 protein: CASSFYRTGTYNEQFF

clone size: NA
D gene: NA
V gene: TRBV5-1
J gene: TRBJ1-1
CDR3 DNA: TGCGCCAGCAGACTAGGACAGCCCTTGAACACTGAAGCTTTCTTT
CDR3 protein: CASRLGQPLNTEAFF

clone size: NA
D gene: TRBD1
V gene: TRBV7-2
J gene: TRBJ1-1
CDR3 DNA: TGTGCCAGCAGGGTACCACAGGGGGGCGCTGAAGCTTTCTTT
CDR3 protein: CASRVPQGGAEAFF

clone size: NA
D gene: NA
V gene: TRBV28
J gene: TRBJ1-1
CDR3 DNA: TGTGCCAGCCTAATGAACACTGAAGCTTTCTTT
CDR3 protein: CASLMNTEAFF

clone size: few
D gene: NA
V gene: TRBV23-1
J gene: TRBJ1-4
CDR3 DNA: TGCGCCAGCACCCCGGGACTTTGGCTGTTTTTT
CDR3 protein: CASTPGLWLFF

clone size: NA
D gene: NA
V gene: TRBV5-1
J gene: TRBJ1-2
CDR3 DNA: TGCGCCAGCAGCCCGACAGGTTCCGGCTACACCTTC
CDR3 protein: CASSPTGSGYTF

clone size: few
D gene: NA
V gene: TRBV7-9
J gene: TRBJ2-1
CDR3 DNA: TGTGCCAGCAGCCCCCCGACAGTTAGTGAGCAGTTCTTC
CDR3 protein: CASSPPTVSEQFF

clone size: NA
D gene: NA
V gene: TRBV15
J gene: TRBJ2-7
CDR3 DNA: TGTGCCACCAGCAGAGATCGGAGACGAGGGTATCACGGCGAGCAGTACTTC
CDR3 protein: CATSRDRRRGYHGEQYF

clone size: NA
D gene: TRBD1
V gene: TRBV6-5
J gene: TRBJ2-7
CDR3 DNA: TGTGCCAGCAGTTACCAATGGACAGGGAACGAGCAGTACTTC
CDR3 protein: CASSYQWTGNEQYF

clone size: NA
D gene: NA
V gene: TRBV5-1
J gene: TRBJ1-1
CDR3 DNA: TGCGCCAGCAGCTTCTTAGGGGATGGACAGTCGGGTGAAGCTTTCTTT
CDR3 protein: CASSFLGDGQSGEAFF

clone size: NA
D gene: NA
V gene: TRBV27
J gene: TRBJ1-2
CDR3 DNA: TGTGCCAGCAGTTTATCTTCCACCTTGGAGGGCTACACCTTC
CDR3 protein: CASSLSSTLEGYTF

clone size: NA
D gene: TRBD1
V gene: TRBV30
J gene: TRBJ2-7
CDR3 DNA: TGTGCCTGGAGTTTAGCCGGGACAGCCCTTTCCTACGAGCAGTACTTC
CDR3 protein: CAWSLAGTALSYEQYF

clone size: NA
D gene: NA
V gene: TRBV11-3
J gene: TRBJ1-1
CDR3 DNA: TGTGCCAGCAGACCCGACAGTTTGAACACTGAAGCTTTCTTT
CDR3 protein: CASRPDSLNTEAFF

clone size: NA
D gene: TRBD2
V gene: TRBV9
J gene: TRBJ2-3
CDR3 DNA: TGTGCCAGCAGCGTAGTCGCGGGAGCTAGAGATACGCAGTATTTT
CDR3 protein: CASSVVAGARDTQYF

clone size: NA
D gene: TRBD1
V gene: TRBV5-1
J gene: TRBJ2-7
CDR3 DNA: TGCGCCACCAGACAGGGGGATGTTTACGAGCAGTACTTC
CDR3 protein: CATRQGDVYEQYF

clone size: once
D gene: TRBD1
V gene: TRBV27
J gene: TRBJ1-1
CDR3 DNA: TGTGCCAGCAGTCCTCTTGTTGGCAGGGGGACTGAAGCTTTCTTT
CDR3 protein: CASSPLVGRGTEAFF

clone size: few
D gene: TRBD1
V gene: TRBV5-1
J gene: TRBJ2-2
CDR3 DNA: TGCGCCAGCAGCTTGGGGACAGGGGTCACCGGGGAGCTGTTTTTT
CDR3 protein: CASSLGTGVTGELFF

clone size: NA
D gene: NA
V gene: TRBV19
J gene: TRBJ2-2
CDR3 DNA: TGTGCCAGTAGTATTGGACAGCTTGGACCCGGGGAGCTGTTTTTT
CDR3 protein: CASSIGQLGPGELFF

clone size: NA
D gene: NA
V gene: TRBV5-6
J gene: TRBJ1-2
CDR3 DNA: TGTGCCAGCAGCTTGGTGGGTACCGGGACTGTGGACTATGGCTACACCTTC
CDR3 protein: CASSLVGTGTVDYGYTF

clone size: NA
D gene: NA
V gene: TRBV27
J gene: TRBJ1-1
CDR3 DNA: TGTGCCAGCAGTTTACAGGGGAAGGCTGAAGCTTTCTTT
CDR3 protein: CASSLQGKAEAFF

clone size: once
D gene: TRBD1
V gene: TRBV5-1
J gene: TRBJ1-4
CDR3 DNA: TGCGCCAGCAGCTGGACAGGGGCTAATGAAAAACTGTTTTTT
CDR3 protein: CASSWTGANEKLFF

clone size: few
D gene: NA
V gene: TRBV30
J gene: TRBJ1-5
CDR3 DNA: TGTGCCTGGAGTGCCACAGGGAGTAATCAGCCCCAGCATTTT
CDR3 protein: CAWSATGSNQPQHF

clone size: few
D gene: NA
V gene: TRBV7-9
J gene: TRBJ2-1
CDR3 DNA: TGTGCCAGCAGCTTAGAGCGGGCTGCCGTTGCTTCGGAGCAGTTCTTC
CDR3 protein: CASSLERAAVASEQFF

clone size: NA
D gene: NA
V gene: TRBV2
J gene: TRBJ1-1
CDR3 DNA: TGTGCCAGCAGTGCGCACAGGGTTGATACTGAAGCTTTCTTT
CDR3 protein: CASSAHRVDTEAFF

clone size: NA
D gene: NA
V gene: TRBV2
J gene: TRBJ1-2
CDR3 DNA: TGTGCCAGCAATAACAGGGATACCTATGGCTACACCTTC
CDR3 protein: CASNNRDTYGYTF

clone size: many
D gene: NA
V gene: TRBV21-1
J gene: TRBJ1-5
CDR3 DNA: TGTGCCAGCAGCAAAGCACTCAGGGGTCTAAATCAGCCCCAGCATTTT
CDR3 protein: CASSKALRGLNQPQHF

clone size: NA
D gene: TRBD2
V gene: TRBV6-5
J gene: TRBJ2-3
CDR3 DNA: TGTGCCAGCAGTTTTTTAGCGGGGCCCACAGATACGCAGTATTTT
CDR3 protein: CASSFLAGPTDTQYF

clone size: NA
D gene: NA
V gene: TRBV2
J gene: TRBJ2-5
CDR3 DNA: TGTGCCAGCAGTAGTCAACAGCCTCAAGAGACCCAGTACTTC
CDR3 protein: CASSSQQPQETQYF

clone size: once
D gene: NA
V gene: TRBV28
J gene: TRBJ1-4
CDR3 DNA: TGTGCCAGCAGCAATGTAGTGACTAATGAAAAACTGTTTTTT
CDR3 protein: CASSNVVTNEKLFF

clone size: NA
D gene: TRBD2
V gene: TRBV7-9
J gene: TRBJ2-1
CDR3 DNA: TGTGCCAGCAGACCACCAAGCGGGGCCTTCTACAATGAGCAGTTCTTC
CDR3 protein: CASRPPSGAFYNEQFF

clone size: NA
D gene: NA
V gene: TRBV9
J gene: TRBJ1-1
CDR3 DNA: TGTGCCAGCAGCGTAGCTACTACGTACACTGAAGCTTTCTTT
CDR3 protein: CASSVATTYTEAFF

clone size: NA
D gene: NA
V gene: TRBV30
J gene: TRBJ1-2
CDR3 DNA: TGTGCCTGGAGTTCAGACGGGGTCGGCTACACCTTC
CDR3 protein: CAWSSDGVGYTF

clone size: NA
D gene: NA
V gene: TRBV5-5
J gene: TRBJ2-5
CDR3 DNA: TGTGCCAGCAGCCCGGTAGGCGGGCAAGAGACCCAGTACTTC
CDR3 protein: CASSPVGGQETQYF

clone size: NA
D gene: NA
V gene: TRBV7-9
J gene: TRBJ2-1
CDR3 DNA: TGTGCCAGCAGCTTAGTCTTAAATGAGCAGTTCTTC
CDR3 protein: CASSLVLNEQFF

clone size: NA
D gene: NA
V gene: TRBV30
J gene: TRBJ2-7
CDR3 DNA: TGTGCCTGGAGCAAGAGGAACGAGCAGTACTTC
CDR3 protein: CAWSKRNEQYF

clone size: NA
D gene: NA
V gene: TRBV6-1
J gene: TRBJ1-1
CDR3 DNA: TGTGCCAGCAGGCCAGGGACAACGAGGACTGAAGCTTTCTTT
CDR3 protein: CASRPGTTRTEAFF

clone size: NA
D gene: TRBD1
V gene: TRBV5-8
J gene: TRBJ2-7
CDR3 DNA: TGTGCCAGCAGCTTCGGACAGGGTGTTGACGAGCAGTACTTC
CDR3 protein: CASSFGQGVDEQYF

clone size: NA
D gene: TRBD1
V gene: TRBV29-1
J gene: TRBJ1-5
CDR3 DNA: TGCAGCGCTGGGACAGCGAATCAGCCCCAGCATTTT
CDR3 protein: CSAGTANQPQHF

clone size: NA
D gene: TRBD1
V gene: TRBV18
J gene: TRBJ1-1
CDR3 DNA: TGTGCCAGCTCACCAGAAAGGGGGCACACTGAAGCTTTCTTT
CDR3 protein: CASSPERGHTEAFF

clone size: NA
D gene: TRBD2
V gene: TRBV4-3
J gene: TRBJ2-3
CDR3 DNA: TGCGCCAGCAGCCAAGCTAGCGGGGGGGCAGATACGCAGTATTTT
CDR3 protein: CASSQASGGADTQYF

clone size: few
D gene: NA
V gene: TRBV6-1
J gene: TRBJ2-5
CDR3 DNA: TGTGCCAGCAGCCTCGGGGGACAGTTGGAGACCCAGTACTTC
CDR3 protein: CASSLGGQLETQYF

clone size: few
D gene: TRBD1
V gene: TRBV7-9
J gene: TRBJ1-2
CDR3 DNA: TGTGCCAGCAGCGTGACAGGGGAGTATGGCTACACCTTC
CDR3 protein: CASSVTGEYGYTF

clone size: NA
D gene: NA
V gene: TRBV5-1
J gene: TRBJ1-1
CDR3 DNA: TGCGCCAGCAGCTGGGGGGGGGTGAACACTGAAGCTTTCTTT
CDR3 protein: CASSWGGVNTEAFF

clone size: NA
D gene: NA
V gene: TRBV27
J gene: TRBJ1-2
CDR3 DNA: TGTGCCAGCAGTCCCATTACAGGGTATGGTGGCTACACCTTC
CDR3 protein: CASSPITGYGGYTF

clone size: NA
D gene: TRBD2
V gene: TRBV6-5
J gene: TRBJ2-7
CDR3 DNA: TGTGCCAGCAGCGGACTAGCGGCTCGGGAGGGCGAGCAGTACTTC
CDR3 protein: CASSGLAAREGEQYF

clone size: NA
D gene: TRBD1
V gene: TRBV6-5
J gene: TRBJ1-1
CDR3 DNA: TGTGCCAGCAGTTACTGGGGGACAGGGGGTGAAGCTTTCTTT
CDR3 protein: CASSYWGTGGEAFF